What follows is one T cell receptor beta chain and its context. The antigen is not known. Sequencing used immunoSEQ multiplex PCR; TCRdb keeps in-frame clones, though not all of them. The sample lists about 140,000 clones; under 95% were seen once. V was cut by 7 bases and J by 7 bases, with 16 bases left in between. Germline CDR1 and CDR2: SGHTA and FQGTGA. The CDR3 is 14 amino acids. The sample comes from a study of cytotoxic CD8 clonotypes in ibrutinib-treated CLL. Study context: Median treatment time before response sampling was 12 months, range 6 to 36. Study-wide points: Against age-matched healthy donors, baseline clonality ran higher and tracked circulating CD8+ T-cell counts. Treatment left the uncommon public clonotypes either contracted or stable in frequency.

The sample here was PBMCs, taken after 12 months of ibrutinib treatment. The TCR sequence derives from a human donor with chronic lymphocytic leukemia. The chain links TRBV7-3 to TRBJ2-2; D gene unclear. CDR3 residues: CASTVTAENGELFF. In nucleotides, the CDR3 is TGTGCCAGCACTGTGACGGCGGAAAACGGGGAGCTGTTTTTT.